This T cell receptor (beta chain) was identified during a study of control samples from healthy donors and cancer patients. CDR1 and CDR2 (germline): SGHVS, FQNEAQ. The V and J ends lost 3 bases and 2 bases, in that order; junction bases with no gene match: 8. The CDR3 contains 16 residues. Sequencing was performed with immunoSEQ multiplex PCR; in TCRdb, only in-frame clones are kept and a portion is missing. Of approximately 99,000 clones in the sample, approximately 84% were seen once. The sequence came from a man between 18 and 35 years old in good health. V is TRBV7-8 and J is TRBJ2-3, with TRBD2 matching 7 bases. Sequencing input: blood. CDR3 nucleotides: TGTGCCAGCAGCTTCAACAGAGCGGGGAACACAGATACGCAGTATTTT. It is translated as CASSFNRAGNTDTQYF.